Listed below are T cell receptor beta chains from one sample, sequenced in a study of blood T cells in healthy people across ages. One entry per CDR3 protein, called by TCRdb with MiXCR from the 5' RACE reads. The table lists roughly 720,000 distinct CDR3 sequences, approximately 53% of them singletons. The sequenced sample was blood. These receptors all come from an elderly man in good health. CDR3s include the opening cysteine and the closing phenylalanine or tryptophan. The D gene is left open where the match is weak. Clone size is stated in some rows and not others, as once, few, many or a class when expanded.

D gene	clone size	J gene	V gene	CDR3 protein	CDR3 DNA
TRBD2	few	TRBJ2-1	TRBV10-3	CAISEMLAGPGNEQFF	TGTGCCATCAGTGAGATGCTAGCGGGACCAGGCAATGAGCAGTTCTTC
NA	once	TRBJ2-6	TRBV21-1	CASSKPQRGSGANVLTF	TGTGCCAGCAGCAAACCCCAACGGGGCTCTGGGGCCAACGTCCTGACTTTC
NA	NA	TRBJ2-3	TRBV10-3	CAINGGMTDTQYF	TGTGCCATCAACGGCGGGATGACAGATACGCAGTATTTT
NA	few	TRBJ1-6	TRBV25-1	CASGGSGGNSPLHF	TGTGCCAGCGGAGGTAGTGGGGGGAATTCACCCCTCCACTTT
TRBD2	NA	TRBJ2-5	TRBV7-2	CASSLAGPGGAETQYF	TGTGCCAGCAGCTTAGCGGGTCCGGGGGGGGCAGAGACCCAGTACTTC
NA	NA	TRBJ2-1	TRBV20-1	CSASRLSNEQFF	TGCAGTGCTAGCCGCCTATCCAATGAGCAGTTCTTC
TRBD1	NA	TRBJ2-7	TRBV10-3	CAISQGADYEQYF	TGTGCCATCAGTCAGGGGGCCGACTACGAGCAGTACTTC
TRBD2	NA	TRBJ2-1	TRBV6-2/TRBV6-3	CASSPSGDRYNEQFF	TGTGCCAGCAGCCCTAGCGGCGATCGGTACAATGAGCAGTTCTTC
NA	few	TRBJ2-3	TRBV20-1	CSAEQGGQHRYAYF	TGCAGTGCTGAACAGGGAGGCCAGCACAGATACGCGTATTTT
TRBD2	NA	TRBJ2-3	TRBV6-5	CASRGLARSTDTQYF	TGTGCCAGCAGGGGACTAGCGAGAAGCACAGATACGCAGTATTTT
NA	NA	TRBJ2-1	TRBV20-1	CSASPQERWGRKEQFF	TGCAGTGCTAGTCCCCAAGAGCGGTGGGGGAGGAAGGAGCAGTTCTTC
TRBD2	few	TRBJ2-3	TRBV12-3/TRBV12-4	CASRREGTDTQYF	TGTGCCAGCAGGAGGGAGGGTACAGATACGCAGTATTTT
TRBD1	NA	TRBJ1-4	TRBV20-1	CSARRQGAGGEKLFF	TGCAGTGCTAGGAGGCAGGGGGCAGGTGGTGAAAAACTGTTTTTT
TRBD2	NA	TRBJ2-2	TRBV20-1	CSARTSGSGPGELFF	TGCAGTGCTAGAACAAGCGGGAGTGGCCCCGGGGAGCTGTTTTTT
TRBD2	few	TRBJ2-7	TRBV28	CASSSPGTSAEQYF	TGTGCCAGCAGTTCTCCCGGGACTAGCGCCGAGCAGTACTTC
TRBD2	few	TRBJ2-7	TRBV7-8	CASSLGLAGVSYEQYF	TGTGCCAGCAGCTTAGGACTAGCGGGTGTCTCCTACGAGCAGTACTTC
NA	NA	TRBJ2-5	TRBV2	CASSKAGAGGRYF	TGTGCCAGCAGTAAAGCGGGCGCGGGCGGCCGGTACTTC
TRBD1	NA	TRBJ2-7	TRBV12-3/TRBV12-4	CASRMGQAYEQYF	TGTGCCAGCAGGATGGGACAGGCCTACGAGCAGTACTTC
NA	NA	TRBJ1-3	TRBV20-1	CSASGTDSIYF	TGCAGTGCCTCCGGAACGGATTCCATATATTTT
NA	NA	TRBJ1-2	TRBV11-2	CASSVNFETAYGYTF	TGTGCCAGCAGCGTTAATTTCGAGACAGCCTATGGCTACACCTTC
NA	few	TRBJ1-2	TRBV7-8	CASSSPAPRDSNYGYTF	TGTGCCAGCAGCTCCCCCGCCCCCAGGGATTCTAACTATGGCTACACCTTC
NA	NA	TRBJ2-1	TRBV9	CASSVLPSQSPLDNEQFF	TGTGCCAGCAGCGTACTACCCTCACAGTCCCCCCTGGACAATGAGCAGTTCTTC
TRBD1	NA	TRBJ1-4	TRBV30	CAWSVRGQNEKMFF	TGTGCCTGGAGTGTACGGGGACAGAATGAAAAAATGTTTTTT
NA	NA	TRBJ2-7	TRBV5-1	CASSYTPGKERYF	TGCGCCAGCAGTTACACGCCAGGGAAAGAGCGGTACTTC
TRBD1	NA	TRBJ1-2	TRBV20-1	CSAWTGGRDGYTF	TGCAGTGCTTGGACAGGGGGCAGGGATGGCTACACCTTC
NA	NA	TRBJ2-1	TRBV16	CASSQVGAGNNEQFF	TGTGCCAGCAGCCAAGTTGGAGCGGGCAACAATGAGCAGTTCTTC
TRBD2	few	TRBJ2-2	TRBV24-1	CATSDLPSGDTGELFF	TGTGCCACCAGTGATTTGCCTAGCGGGGACACCGGGGAGCTGTTTTTT
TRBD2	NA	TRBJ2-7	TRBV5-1	CASSFQGLAGPSSYEQYF	TGCGCCAGCAGCTTCCAGGGGCTAGCGGGGCCAAGCTCCTACGAGCAGTACTTC